This T cell receptor (beta chain) was identified in a study of identical twins (dated by TCRdb to between 2015 and 2016). Regarding the complete study: The study deep-sequenced TCR alpha and beta repertoires from monozygotic twins, unrelated adults of various ages and cord blood to test whether fetal clonotypes persist. To rule out contamination, replicate twin experiments were performed at different times with different library preparation protocols. Study-wide conclusions, independent of this receptor: Excess twin sharing in beta out-of-frame sequences was weaker because fewer shared sequences lowered the signal-to-noise ratio. Zero-insertion analyses could be partly confounded by invariant T cells such as MAIT and iNKT, though diverse VJ usage argued against such confounding for most clonotypes. Because the same donors could not be followed over many years, conclusions were based on cross-sectional statistical analysis. In monozygotic twins, recombination models systematically underestimated out-of-frame TCR alpha sharing, but the models matched the sharing seen between unrelated individuals. Fewer insertions were carried by abundant cord blood beta clonotypes, a similar but weaker trend appeared in young adult naive repertoires, and no such trend appeared in memory repertoires. Out-of-frame TCR alpha sequences shared between twins showed an excess of low generation-probability sequences compared with coincidental sharing between unrelated individuals.

Libraries were prepared through 5' RACE. Instrument on record: Illumina HiSeq 2000. Template switching added a universal primer binding site, and the final cDNA carried a unique molecular identifier that allowed TCR cDNA molecules to be counted accurately. Specific primers in the conserved constant-segment region were used to synthesize first-strand cDNA for the TCR alpha and beta chains. To control for contamination, every cDNA library was double barcoded, receiving both a SMART-Mk sample barcode and Illumina barcodes. TruSeq adapter sequences along with Illumina sample barcodes were introduced in two successive PCR steps. Sequencing of the TCR alpha and beta cDNA libraries was done on the Illumina HiSeq platform using custom primers. Regarding the original processing steps: Unique molecular identifiers were extracted from raw reads with MiGEC, and CDR3 positions were determined with MiXCR. For each individual, recombination models were inferred using an EM algorithm with the repgenHMM and IGoR tools. The analysis of shared clonotypes was done with the tcR package in R, with sharing normalized by the product of cloneset sizes. To study raw recombination without the effects of thymic and clonal selection, out-of-frame nonproductive sequences were analyzed. TCRdb itself trimmed the public reads at Q25 with fastp, ran MiXCR and retained productive beta chains. Each CDR3 protein appears once, grouped with its most common genes and DNA. These V and J calls rely on TCRdb rather than the paper's analysis. This sample holds about 700,000 distinct CDR3 sequences; roughly 6% were observed only once. The ten largest clones add up to approximately 2% of the sample.

Of note for this clonotype: The target of this receptor is not known. There are no base qualities to consult, and no much larger clone falls within one base.

Trimming removed 0 bases from V and 0 bases from J, leaving 15 bases between the germline ends. Reading from cysteine to phenylalanine, the CDR3 counts 18 amino acids. This entry keeps only the CDR3 DNA: 54 bases, framed from base 1. Based on the germline V gene (reference sequence), the CDR1 and CDR2 sequences are LGHDT and YNNKEL. Every donor in the study was a healthy Caucasian. The researchers also sequenced three unrelated adults who were not twins: a male aged 18 to 30, a male aged 50 to 59, and a female aged 50 to 59. Using Miltenyi CD45RO+ enrichment and human naive T-cell isolation kits, memory (CD45RO+) and naive T cells were isolated from PBMC.

The rearranged segments are TRBV3-1 and TRBJ2-1; the D segment cannot be called with confidence. The sequenced sample was naive T cells sorted from blood. Sample cell subset or site, as interpreted from the label and publication: cells isolated with a human naive T-cell isolation kit. The TCR originated in a man aged 18 to 30 in good health. The CDR3 region has the sequence CASSQESPLQSSYNEQFF. DNA sequence: TGTGCCAGCAGCCAAGAATCCCCCCTCCAGAGCTCCTACAATGAGCAGTTCTTC.